This entry features one T cell receptor beta chain sequence. Germline CDR1 reads MNHEY; CDR2 reads SVGAGI. After removal of 6 bases from V and 6 bases from J, the junction contained 7 bases not matched to a gene. The CDR3 is 13 amino acids. The authors' processing: Quantification of nucleated cells was approximated via reference gene primer amplification. This table comes from immunoSEQ multiplex PCR, and its TCRdb copy is limited to in-frame clones, with some not included. V and J calls and clone size are copied from that table; D and trimming were computed from the DNA. The table has 180,000 or so clones, 80% to 90% seen once; the top ten hold roughly 8.2%. This sample was taken from a study of blood T cell repertoires in COVID-19. Study summary: Donors in the United States, Italy and Spain gave samples during acute or convalescent COVID-19. In each case, the material was cDNA or gDNA derived from T cells, B-cell-depleted T cells, or PBMCs.

This sequence joins TRBV6-5 and TRBJ1-2, with 7 positions matching TRBD1. The sample comprised peripheral blood. The TCR comes from a man aged 55 to 70 with acute or convalescent COVID-19. The CDR3 DNA reads TGTGCCAGCAGGGCACAGGGGTACGATGGCTACACCTTC. Amino acid sequence: CASRAQGYDGYTF.